What follows are 13 T cell receptor beta chains derived from one specimen sequenced in a study of blood T cells in healthy people across ages. A second roughly 7 to 12 cycle PCR used barcoded and J-beta primers. MiXCR, applied by TCRdb to the 5' RACE reads, yields one record per CDR3 protein. Among about 590,000 distinct CDR3 sequences listed, about 30% were seen once. The specimen sequenced was blood. Receptors originate from a woman older than 75 in good health.

This clonotype was recorded a few times. The chain has TRBV7-3 and TRBJ2-1, with a tentative D call TRBD1 (5 bases). The CDR3 runs 14 residues. CDR1 and CDR2 (germline): SGHTA, FQGTGA. V was pared by 0 bases and J by 3 bases, with 6 bases between. The DNA of the CDR3 is TGTGCCAGCAGCTTAACCGACAGCTACAATGAGCAGTTCTTC. Encoded protein: CASSLTDSYNEQFF.

A note on this clonotype: At one of its ends the junction is not consistent with the germline gene, which may arise from a read error. The V and J genes are TRBV18 and TRBJ2-7, with D possibly TRBD1 on 6 matching bases. There are 13 residues in the CDR3. The germline V gene encodes CDR1 KGHSH and CDR2 LQKENI. The CDR3 protein is CASSPLQGLEQDF. CDR3 nucleotide sequence: TGTGCCAGCTCACCATTACAGGGTCTCGAGCAGGACTTC.

V and J are TRBV9 and TRBJ2-5; D assignment may be TRBD1 or TRBD2 (5 bases each). Germline V gene data show CDR1 as SGDLS and CDR2 as YYNGEE. Trimming took 3 bases from V and 1 from J, leaving 13 bases between them. The CDR3 is 15 residues long. The CDR3 sequence is CASSGGVQAQETQYF. DNA for the CDR3: TGTGCCAGCAGCGGAGGGGTCCAGGCCCAAGAGACCCAGTACTTC.

In this sample, this clonotype turned up many times. The genes are TRBV7-9 and TRBJ1-1, with 9 bases fitting TRBD1. V lost 0 bases, J lost 6 bases, and 2 bases stayed unmatched. The CDR3 consists of 14 residues. CDR1 is SEHNR, CDR2 FQNEAQ, per germline (reference sequence). The CDR3 spells CASSLARQGAEAFF. The CDR3 DNA follows: TGTGCCAGCAGCTTAGCGCGACAGGGGGCTGAAGCTTTCTTT.

In this sample, this clonotype turned up many times. The chain uses TRBV7-3 and TRBJ2-3; TRBD2 matches at 9 bases. Germline V gene sequence: CDR1 SGHTA, CDR2 FQGTGA. The CDR3 contains 16 residues. J was trimmed by 2 bases and V by 1 base; bases with no gene match: 4. CDR3 residues: CASSLIAGGNTDTQYF. DNA of the CDR3: TGTGCCAGCAGCTTAATCGCGGGGGGGAACACAGATACGCAGTATTTT.

This clonotype has a handful of counts. This may come from a read error, since a much larger clone is one base off. The rearrangement links TRBV7-2 to TRBJ2-7; 12 bases line up with TRBD2. The CDR3 extends over 15 amino acids. Germline CDR1 is SGHTA and CDR2 is FQGNSA. Unmatched junction bases numbered 9, after V lost 5 bases and J lost 7 bases. CDR3 in amino acids: CASSRGLAGYNEQYF. CDR3 nucleotide sequence: TGTGCCAGCAGCAGGGGACTAGCGGGTTACAATGAGCAGTACTTC.

This clonotype showed up just a few times. V gene TRBV6-1 combines with J gene TRBJ2-3; tentatively, D is TRBD2 (6 bases). Germline lookup yields CDR1 MNHNS and CDR2 SASEGT. The CDR3 is 15 amino acids. Trimming shortened V by 3 bases and J by 0 bases, and 10 bases separated the two germline ends. The CDR3 is CASSDLGTSTDTQYF. CDR3 nucleotide sequence: TGTGCCAGCAGTGATTTAGGGACTAGCACAGATACGCAGTATTTT.

A note on this clonotype: A read error may explain this, as a much larger clone is one base away. The CDR3 nucleotides are TGTGCCAGCAGTGGGAATGCAACAGGCCCTCGGGAGACCCAGTACTTC. Residues: CASSGNATGPRETQYF. The V call is TRBV25-1, the J call TRBJ2-5, with D possibly being TRBD1 (5 bases). V lost 4 bases and J lost 5, with 20 bases in between. The germline gives CDR1 MGHDK, CDR2 SYGVNS. The CDR3 sequence is 16 residues long.

This clonotype was counted ten times or more. V is TRBV20-1 and J is TRBJ2-5; unclear D gene. Germline CDR1 and CDR2: DFQATT and SNEGSKA (reference sequence). This CDR3 has 11 amino acids. Trimming stripped 5 bases from V and 5 bases from J, with 9 bases between. CDR3 bases: TGCAGTGCTGCCCAAGTGGAGACCCAGTACTTC. The encoded protein is CSAAQVETQYF.

In the case of this clonotype: A read error may be the cause here, since a much bigger clone is one base away. The CDR3 loop reads CASSVAPRGREQFF. The CDR3 region has the DNA TGTGCCAGCAGCGTAGCCCCCAGGGGGCGTGAGCAGTTCTTC. V and J are TRBV9 and TRBJ2-1; 8 bases match TRBD1. J lost 9 bases, V lost 0 bases, and 5 bases had no gene match. Germline assignment: CDR1 SGDLS and CDR2 YYNGEE. The CDR3 spans 14 residues. Full variable domain (outside the CDR3, taken from reference TRBV9 and TRBJ2-1): DSGVTQTPKHLITATGQRVTLRCSPRSGDLSVYWYQQSLDQGLQFLIQYYNGEERAKGNILERFSAQQFPDLHSELNLSSLELGDSALYFCASSVAPRGREQFFGPGTRLTVL.

The chain joins TRBV5-1 to TRBJ2-7; 11 positions match TRBD2. Germline trimming cut 5 bases from V and 4 bases from J; bases unmatched to any gene: 5. Germline V gene data show CDR1 as SGHRS and CDR2 as YFSETQ. The CDR3 runs 14 residues. The CDR3 sequence: CASSPGLAEYEQYF. The CDR3 nucleotides read TGCGCCAGCAGTCCGGGACTAGCGGAATACGAGCAGTACTTC.

This chain links TRBV5-1 with TRBJ1-1; D is uncertain. V gave up 4 bases and J gave up 4 bases, with 14 bases separating them. The germline V gene has CDR1 SGHRS and CDR2 YFSETQ. The CDR3 covers 14 residues. The CDR3 DNA is TGCGCCAGCAGCCCTGCCACAGAGGGCACTGAAGCTTTCTTT. It codes for CASSPATEGTEAFF.

This clonotype was picked up many times. The J gene is TRBJ2-7, the V gene TRBV12-3 or TRBV12-4; D unresolved. V lost 3 bases, J lost 1 base, and 7 bases lay in between. The CDR3 extends over 13 amino acids. The CDR3, as DNA: TGTGCCAGCAGTTTGAGACGGTCCTACGAGCAGTACTTC. Amino acids: CASSLRRSYEQYF.